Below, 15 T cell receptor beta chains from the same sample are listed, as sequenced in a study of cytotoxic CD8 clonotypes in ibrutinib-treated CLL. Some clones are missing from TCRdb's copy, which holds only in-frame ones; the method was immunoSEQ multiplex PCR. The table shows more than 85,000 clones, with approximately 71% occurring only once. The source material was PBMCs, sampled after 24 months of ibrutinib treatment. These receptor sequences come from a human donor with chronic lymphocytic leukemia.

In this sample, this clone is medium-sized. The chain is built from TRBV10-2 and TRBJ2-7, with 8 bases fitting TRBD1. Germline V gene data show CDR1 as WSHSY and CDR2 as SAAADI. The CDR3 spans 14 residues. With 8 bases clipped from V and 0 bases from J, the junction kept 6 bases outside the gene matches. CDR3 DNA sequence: TGCGCCAGCGCTATGACAGGGGACTCCTACGAGCAGTACTTC. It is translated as CASAMTGDSYEQYF.

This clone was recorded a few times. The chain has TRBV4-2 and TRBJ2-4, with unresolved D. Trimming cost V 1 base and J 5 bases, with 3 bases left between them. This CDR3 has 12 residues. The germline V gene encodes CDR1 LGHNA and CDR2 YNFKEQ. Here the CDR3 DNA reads TGTGCCAGCAGCCAAGGGGAAAACATTCAGTACTTC. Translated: CASSQGENIQYF.

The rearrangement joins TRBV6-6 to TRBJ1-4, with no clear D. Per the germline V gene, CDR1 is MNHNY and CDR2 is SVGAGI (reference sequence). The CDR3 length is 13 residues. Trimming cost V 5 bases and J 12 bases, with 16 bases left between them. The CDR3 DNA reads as TGTGCCAGCAGTGCGACAAGCATGAAGGAACTGTTTTTT. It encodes CASSATSMKELFF.

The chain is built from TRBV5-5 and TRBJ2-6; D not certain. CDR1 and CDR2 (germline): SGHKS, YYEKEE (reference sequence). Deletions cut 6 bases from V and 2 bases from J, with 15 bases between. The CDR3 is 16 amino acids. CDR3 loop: CASTPEPHAGANVLTF. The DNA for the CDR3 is TGTGCCAGCACCCCGGAACCTCATGCTGGGGCCAACGTCCTGACTTTC.

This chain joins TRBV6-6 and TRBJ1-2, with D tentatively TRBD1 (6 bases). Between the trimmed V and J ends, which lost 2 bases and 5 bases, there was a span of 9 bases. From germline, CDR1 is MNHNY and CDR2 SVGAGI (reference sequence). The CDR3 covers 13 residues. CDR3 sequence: CASSYTRGYGYTF. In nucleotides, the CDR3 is TGTGCCAGCAGTTACACCAGGGGTTATGGCTACACCTTC.

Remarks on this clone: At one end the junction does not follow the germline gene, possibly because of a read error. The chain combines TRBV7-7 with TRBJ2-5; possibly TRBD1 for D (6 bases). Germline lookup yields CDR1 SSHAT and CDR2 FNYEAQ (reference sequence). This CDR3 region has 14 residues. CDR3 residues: CASSSTGYQETQYF. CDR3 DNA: TGTGCTAGCAGCTCAACAGGGTACCAAGAGACCCAGTACTTC.

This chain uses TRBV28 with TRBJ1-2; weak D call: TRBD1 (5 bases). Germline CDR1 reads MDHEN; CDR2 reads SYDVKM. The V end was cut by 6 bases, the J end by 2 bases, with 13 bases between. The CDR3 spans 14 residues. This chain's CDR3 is CASRGTGVNYGYTF. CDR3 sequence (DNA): TGTGCCAGCAGGGGGACGGGGGTAAACTATGGCTACACCTTC.

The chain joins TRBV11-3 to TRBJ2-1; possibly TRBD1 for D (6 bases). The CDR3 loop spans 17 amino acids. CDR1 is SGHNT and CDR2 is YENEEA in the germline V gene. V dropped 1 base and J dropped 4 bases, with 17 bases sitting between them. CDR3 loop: CASSLAGGGSFYNEQFF. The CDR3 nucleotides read TGTGCCAGCAGCTTAGCTGGGGGCGGGTCATTTTACAATGAGCAGTTCTTC.

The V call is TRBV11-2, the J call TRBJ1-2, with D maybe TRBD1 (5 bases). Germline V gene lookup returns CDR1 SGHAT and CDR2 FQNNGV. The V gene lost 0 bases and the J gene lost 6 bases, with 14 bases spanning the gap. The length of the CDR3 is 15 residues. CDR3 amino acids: CASSLDGAGFNGYTF. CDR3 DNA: TGTGCCAGCAGCTTAGATGGGGCAGGGTTTAATGGCTACACCTTC.

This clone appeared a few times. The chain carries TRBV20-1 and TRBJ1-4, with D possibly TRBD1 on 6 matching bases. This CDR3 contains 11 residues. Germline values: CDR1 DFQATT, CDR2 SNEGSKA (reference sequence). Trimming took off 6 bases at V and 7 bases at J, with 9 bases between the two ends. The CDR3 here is CSAPGVEKLFF. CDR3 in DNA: TGCAGTGCCCCAGGGGTTGAAAAACTGTTTTTT.

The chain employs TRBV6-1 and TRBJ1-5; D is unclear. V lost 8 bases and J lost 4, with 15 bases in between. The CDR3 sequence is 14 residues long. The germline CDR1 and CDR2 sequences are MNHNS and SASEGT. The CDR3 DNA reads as TGTGCCAGCCGGTCAGTACAGCTTAATCAGCCCCAGCATTTT. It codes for CASRSVQLNQPQHF.

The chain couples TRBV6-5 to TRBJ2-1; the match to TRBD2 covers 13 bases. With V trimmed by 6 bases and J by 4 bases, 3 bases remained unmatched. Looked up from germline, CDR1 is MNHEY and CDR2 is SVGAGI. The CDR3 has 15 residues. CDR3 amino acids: CASRTSGGTYNEQFF. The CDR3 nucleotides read TGTGCCAGCAGGACTAGCGGGGGGACATACAATGAGCAGTTCTTC.

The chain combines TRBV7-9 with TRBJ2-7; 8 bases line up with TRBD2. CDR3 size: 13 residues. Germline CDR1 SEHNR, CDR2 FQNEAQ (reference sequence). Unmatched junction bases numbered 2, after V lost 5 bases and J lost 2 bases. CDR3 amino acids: CASSPLAAYEQYF. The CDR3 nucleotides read TGTGCCAGCAGCCCACTAGCGGCCTACGAGCAGTACTTC.

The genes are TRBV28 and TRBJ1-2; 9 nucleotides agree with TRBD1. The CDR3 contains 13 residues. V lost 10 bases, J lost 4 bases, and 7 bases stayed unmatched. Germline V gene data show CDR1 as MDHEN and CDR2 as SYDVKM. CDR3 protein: CATEQQGAYGYTF. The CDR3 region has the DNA TGTGCCACCGAGCAACAGGGGGCCTATGGCTACACCTTC.

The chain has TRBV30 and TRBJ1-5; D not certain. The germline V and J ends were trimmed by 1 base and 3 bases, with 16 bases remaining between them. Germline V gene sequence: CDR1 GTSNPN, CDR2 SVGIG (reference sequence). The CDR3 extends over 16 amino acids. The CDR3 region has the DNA TGTGCCTGGAGTGGGGGTCCCTCGTCGTACAATCAGCCCCAGCATTTT. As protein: CAWSGGPSSYNQPQHF.